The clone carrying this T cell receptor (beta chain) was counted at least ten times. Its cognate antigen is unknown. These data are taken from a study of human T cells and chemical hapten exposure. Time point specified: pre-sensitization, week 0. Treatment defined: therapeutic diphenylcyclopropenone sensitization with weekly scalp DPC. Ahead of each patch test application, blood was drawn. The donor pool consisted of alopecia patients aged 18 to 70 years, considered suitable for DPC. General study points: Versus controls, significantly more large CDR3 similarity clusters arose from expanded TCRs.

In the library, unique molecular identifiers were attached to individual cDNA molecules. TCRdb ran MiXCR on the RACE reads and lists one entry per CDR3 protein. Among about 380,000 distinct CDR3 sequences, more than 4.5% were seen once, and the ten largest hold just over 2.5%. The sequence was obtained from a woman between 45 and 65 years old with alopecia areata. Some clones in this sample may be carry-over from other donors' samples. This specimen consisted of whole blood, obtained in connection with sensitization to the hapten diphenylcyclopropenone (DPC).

CDR3 amino acids: CASSQDGSGTDTQYF. The DNA of the CDR3 is TGCGCCAGCAGCCAAGATGGTAGCGGGACAGATACGCAGTATTTT. This sequence joins TRBV4-3 and TRBJ2-3, with 7 bases lining up with TRBD2. The CDR3 has 15 amino acids. With 0 bases clipped from V and 3 bases from J, the junction kept 3 bases outside the gene matches. Germline-derived CDR1 and CDR2 are LGHNA and YSLEER.